The rows below give T cell receptor beta chains drawn from one sample of a study of control samples from healthy donors and cancer patients. Assay: immunoSEQ multiplex PCR; the TCRdb copy retains only in-frame clones and omits some. The sample lists more than 70,000 clones; about 95% were seen once. Sequencing was performed on blood. The source is a woman aged 25-40 years in good health. Both conserved end residues are part of each CDR3. D genes are given only for firm matches. Clone size, where shown, is once, few, many, or a class for clones that have expanded.

J: TRBJ2-7
size: NA
V: TRBV28
D: TRBD2
DNA: TGTGCCAGCACTAGCGGGAACAACTACGAGCAGTACTTC
CDR3: CASTSGNNYEQYF

J: TRBJ1-2
size: NA
V: TRBV18
D: NA
DNA: TGTGCCAGCTCACTCCCGGGGTTTGGCTACACCTTC
CDR3: CASSLPGFGYTF

J: TRBJ2-7
size: NA
V: TRBV6-2/TRBV6-3
D: TRBD1
DNA: TGTGCCAGCAGTTACTCGGGACAGGACTCCTACGAGCAGTACTTC
CDR3: CASSYSGQDSYEQYF

J: TRBJ2-2
size: NA
V: TRBV24-1
D: NA
DNA: TGTGCCACCAGTGACCATCGCCAGGGTTTGGGCACCGGGGAGCTGTTTTTT
CDR3: CATSDHRQGLGTGELFF

J: TRBJ1-5
size: NA
V: TRBV6-4
D: NA
DNA: TGTGCCAGCAGTGACCCCGGGAGCAATCAGCCCCAGCATTTT
CDR3: CASSDPGSNQPQHF

J: TRBJ1-3
size: NA
V: TRBV6-5
D: NA
DNA: TGTGCCAGCAGTCCCGGGGGGGCTGGAAACACCATATATTTT
CDR3: CASSPGGAGNTIYF

J: TRBJ2-7
size: few
V: TRBV4-1
D: NA
DNA: TGCGCCAGCAGCCAATTACCTCCCTACGAGCAGTACTTC
CDR3: CASSQLPPYEQYF

J: TRBJ2-5
size: NA
V: TRBV30
D: TRBD1
DNA: TGTGCCTGGCTCAGGGGGCTCCAAGAGACCCAGTACTTC
CDR3: CAWLRGLQETQYF

J: TRBJ1-6
size: NA
V: TRBV5-8
D: NA
DNA: TGTGCCAGCAGCCTGGATACAGGGATATCGAATTCACCCCTCCACTTT
CDR3: CASSLDTGISNSPLHF

J: TRBJ2-2
size: NA
V: TRBV30
D: TRBD2
DNA: TGTGCCTGGAGTGTTAGCGGGATCGGGGAGCTGTTTTTT
CDR3: CAWSVSGIGELFF

J: TRBJ2-5
size: NA
V: TRBV29-1
D: NA
DNA: TGCAGCGTGGCTCGCGGCCAAGAGACCCAGTACTTC
CDR3: CSVARGQETQYF

J: TRBJ2-7
size: NA
V: TRBV7-2
D: NA
DNA: TGTGCCAGCAGCCTGGGGCTGTATCGGTCCTACGAGCAGTACTTC
CDR3: CASSLGLYRSYEQYF

J: TRBJ2-7
size: NA
V: TRBV24-1
D: NA
DNA: TGTGCCACCAGTTACAGGGACGAGCAGTACTTC
CDR3: CATSYRDEQYF

J: TRBJ1-5
size: NA
V: TRBV14
D: NA
DNA: TGTGCCAGCAGCCAAGAGCCTACAGCAAATCAGCCCCAGCATTTT
CDR3: CASSQEPTANQPQHF

J: TRBJ2-7
size: NA
V: TRBV9
D: TRBD2
DNA: TGTGCCAGCAGCGCAAACGAATTCCGGGAGGGAGATAACCCCGAGCAGTACTTC
CDR3: CASSANEFREGDNPEQYF

J: TRBJ2-5
size: NA
V: TRBV6-6
D: TRBD1
DNA: TGTGCCAGCAGTCCGAGGGGGACAGGCCTTACGGGGGAGACCCAGTACTTC
CDR3: CASSPRGTGLTGETQYF

J: TRBJ1-1
size: NA
V: TRBV28
D: NA
DNA: TGTGCCAGCAGTTTATGGTTACCTATGAACACTGAAGCTTTCTTT
CDR3: CASSLWLPMNTEAFF

J: TRBJ1-3
size: once
V: TRBV6-5
D: TRBD1
DNA: TGTGCCAGCAGATTGGACAGGGACTCTGGAAACACCATATATTTT
CDR3: CASRLDRDSGNTIYF

J: TRBJ1-1
size: NA
V: TRBV16
D: NA
DNA: TGTGCCAGCAGTGACCAGGGGAACACTGAAGCTTTCTTT
CDR3: CASSDQGNTEAFF

J: TRBJ2-3
size: NA
V: TRBV3-1/TRBV3-2
D: TRBD1
DNA: TGTGCCAGCAGCCAGAGGGGGCAGGAGGTTACAGATACGCAGTATTTT
CDR3: CASSQRGQEVTDTQYF

J: TRBJ1-1
size: NA
V: TRBV5-1
D: TRBD1
DNA: TGCGCCAGCAGCTTGGAAGGACAGGGGGCCACTGAAGCTTTCTTT
CDR3: CASSLEGQGATEAFF

J: TRBJ2-1
size: NA
V: TRBV29-1
D: TRBD1
DNA: TGCAGCGTTGTGGTGGGACAGGGTGCGGGTGAGCAGTTCTTC
CDR3: CSVVVGQGAGEQFF